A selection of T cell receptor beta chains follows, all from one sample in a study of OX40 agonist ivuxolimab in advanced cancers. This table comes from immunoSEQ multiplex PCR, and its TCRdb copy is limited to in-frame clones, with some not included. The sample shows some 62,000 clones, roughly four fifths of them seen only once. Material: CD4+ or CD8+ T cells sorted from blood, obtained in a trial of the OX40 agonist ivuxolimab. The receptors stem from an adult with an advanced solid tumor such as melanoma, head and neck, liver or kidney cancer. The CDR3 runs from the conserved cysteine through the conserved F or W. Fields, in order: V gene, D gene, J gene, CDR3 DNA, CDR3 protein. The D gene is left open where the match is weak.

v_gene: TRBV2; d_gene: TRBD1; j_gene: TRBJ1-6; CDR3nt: TGTGCCAGCAGGGGGACAGGTTCACCCCTCCACTTT; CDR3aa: CASRGTGSPLHF
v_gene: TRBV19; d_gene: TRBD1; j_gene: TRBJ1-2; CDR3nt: TGTGCCAGTAGTGGGCCTCTATTCGGACAGGGGCATGGCTACACCTTC; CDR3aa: CASSGPLFGQGHGYTF
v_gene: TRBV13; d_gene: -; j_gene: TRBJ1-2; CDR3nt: TGTGCCAGCAGCTTATTTGCAGGGAATGGCTACACCTTC; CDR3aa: CASSLFAGNGYTF
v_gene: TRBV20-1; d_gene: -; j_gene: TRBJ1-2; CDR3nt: TGCAGTGTTCACGGCTATGGCTACACCTTC; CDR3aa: CSVHGYGYTF
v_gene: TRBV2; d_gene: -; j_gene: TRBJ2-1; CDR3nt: TGTGCCAGCAGTGAAGCACGGGGGTTTGGGTACAATGAGCAGTTCTTC; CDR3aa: CASSEARGFGYNEQFF
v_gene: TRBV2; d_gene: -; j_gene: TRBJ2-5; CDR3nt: TGTGCCAGCAAGGAGATTGGAGAGACCCAGTACTTC; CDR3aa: CASKEIGETQYF
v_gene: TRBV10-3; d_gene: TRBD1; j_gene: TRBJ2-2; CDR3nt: TGTGCCATCAGGGACAGGGGGGAAGGCACCGGGGAGCTGTTTTTT; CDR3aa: CAIRDRGEGTGELFF
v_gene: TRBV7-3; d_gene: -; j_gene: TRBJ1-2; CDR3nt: TGTGCCAGCAGCTTAAATCCAGGGGTGCCATATGGCTACACCTTC; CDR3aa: CASSLNPGVPYGYTF
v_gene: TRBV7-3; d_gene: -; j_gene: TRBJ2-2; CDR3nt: TGTGCCAGCAGCTTATCGACGGCTAACTCCCCCGGGGAGCTGTTTTTT; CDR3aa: CASSLSTANSPGELFF
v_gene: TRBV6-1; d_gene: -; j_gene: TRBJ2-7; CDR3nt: TGTGCCAGCAGATCTCGGGCAGGGAGCTCCTACGAGCAGTACTTC; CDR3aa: CASRSRAGSSYEQYF
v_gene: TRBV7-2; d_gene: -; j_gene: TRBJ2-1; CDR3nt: TGTGCCAGCAGCTTAGCAAGGAATGAGCAGTTCTTC; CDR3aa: CASSLARNEQFF
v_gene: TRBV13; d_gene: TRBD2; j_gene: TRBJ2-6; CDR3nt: TGTGCCAGCAGCTTAGGGTCGACTAGCGGGAGGGCGTCTGGGGCCAACGTCCTGACTTTC; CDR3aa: CASSLGSTSGRASGANVLTF
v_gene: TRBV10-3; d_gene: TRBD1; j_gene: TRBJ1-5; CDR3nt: TGTGCCATCAGTGAGAGGGGGCAGGGGGGGCCCCAGCATTTT; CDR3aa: CAISERGQGGPQHF
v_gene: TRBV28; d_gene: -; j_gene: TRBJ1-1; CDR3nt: TGTGCCAGCAGAGCGACAGGAAACACTGAAGCTTTCTTT; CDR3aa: CASRATGNTEAFF
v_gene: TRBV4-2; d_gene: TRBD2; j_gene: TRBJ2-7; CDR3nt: TGTGCCAGCAGCCAAGAGACTAGCGGATACGAGCAGTACTTC; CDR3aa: CASSQETSGYEQYF
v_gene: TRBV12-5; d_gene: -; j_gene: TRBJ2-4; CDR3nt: TGTGCTAGTGGTTTGGGGGTAGCCAAAAACATTCAGTACTTC; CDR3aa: CASGLGVAKNIQYF
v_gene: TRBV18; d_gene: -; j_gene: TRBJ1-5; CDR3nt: TGTGCCAGCTCACTGACCATTAATCAGCCCCAGCATTTT; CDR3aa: CASSLTINQPQHF
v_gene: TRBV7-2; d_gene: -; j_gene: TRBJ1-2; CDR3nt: TGTGCCAGCAGCCTCCAATCCGGACAGTTCAGCTATGGCTACACCTTC; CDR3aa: CASSLQSGQFSYGYTF
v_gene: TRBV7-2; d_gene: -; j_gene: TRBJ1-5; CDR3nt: TGCGCCAGCAGCCAAGATAGTAACCAGCCCCAGCATTTT; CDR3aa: CASSQDSNQPQHF
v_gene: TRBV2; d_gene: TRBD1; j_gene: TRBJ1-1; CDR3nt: TGTGCCAGCAGGAGGGACAGGGTGAACACTGAAGCTTTCTTT; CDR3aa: CASRRDRVNTEAFF
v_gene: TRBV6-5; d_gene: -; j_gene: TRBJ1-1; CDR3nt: TGTGCCAGCAGCCAGCAGGGGAACACTGAAGCTTTCTTT; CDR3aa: CASSQQGNTEAFF
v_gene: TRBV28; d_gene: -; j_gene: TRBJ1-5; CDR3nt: TGTGCCAGCAGTTTTGATCAGGGTCCTCAGCATTTT; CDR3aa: CASSFDQGPQHF
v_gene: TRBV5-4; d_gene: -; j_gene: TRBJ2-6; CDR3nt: TGTGCCAGCAGCTTGGACAGTCGACCTAGCTCTGGGGCCAACGTCCTGACTTTC; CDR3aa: CASSLDSRPSSGANVLTF
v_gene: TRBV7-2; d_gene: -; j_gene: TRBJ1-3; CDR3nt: TGTGCCAGCAGCTTAAAGACATTCTCTGGAAACACCATATATTTT; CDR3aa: CASSLKTFSGNTIYF
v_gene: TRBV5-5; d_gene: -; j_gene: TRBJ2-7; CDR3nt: TGTGCCAGCAGCCCCCGTGTGACCTCGGAGCAGTACTTC; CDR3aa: CASSPRVTSEQYF
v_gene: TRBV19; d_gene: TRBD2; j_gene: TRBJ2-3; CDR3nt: TGTGCCAGTAGTATCACTTTCCTAGCGGGCCCTCAGGATACGCAGTATTTT; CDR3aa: CASSITFLAGPQDTQYF
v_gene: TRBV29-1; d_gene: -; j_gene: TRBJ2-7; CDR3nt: TGCAGCGTTGCCCTATTAGGTGGTACGGACTACGAGCAGTACTTC; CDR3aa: CSVALLGGTDYEQYF
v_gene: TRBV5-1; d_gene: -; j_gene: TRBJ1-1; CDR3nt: TGCGCCAGCAGGCTTTCGGTAGGGCCTGCCACTGAAGCTTTCTTT; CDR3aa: CASRLSVGPATEAFF
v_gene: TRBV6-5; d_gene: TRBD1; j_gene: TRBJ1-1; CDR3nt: TGTGCCAGCAGGCGGACAGGTGAGGCTGAAGCTTTCTTT; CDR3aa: CASRRTGEAEAFF
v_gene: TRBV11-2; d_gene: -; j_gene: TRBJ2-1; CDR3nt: TGTGCCAGCAGCTTAGGTAGGGCCTCCTACAATGAGCAGTTCTTC; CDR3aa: CASSLGRASYNEQFF
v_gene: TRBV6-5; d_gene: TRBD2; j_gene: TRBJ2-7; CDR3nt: TGTGCCAGCAAAGGGACTAGCTCCTACGAGCAGTACTTC; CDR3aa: CASKGTSSYEQYF
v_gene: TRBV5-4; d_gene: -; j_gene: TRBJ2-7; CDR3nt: TGTGCCAGCAGCTCGGATGCCTACGAGCAGTACTTC; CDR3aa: CASSSDAYEQYF